The clone carrying this TCR beta chain has just one count. No antigen is known for it. This sample is drawn from a study of T cell repertoires in ileal Crohn's disease. Study at large: Surgery for a complication: stricturing in roughly 61%, penetrating in roughly 39%. Thiopurines (about twelve) or anti-TNF agents (approximately 19) were given postoperatively to about half.

Findings and caveats of the study: Compared with non-smokers, active smokers at surgery showed more clonal expansions. Mucosal expansions were suggested to be mainly CD8 T cells.

This CDR3 region has 12 residues. The ends were cut back, 4 bases at V and 7 bases at J, with 10 bases in the middle. Germline CDR1 SGHVS, CDR2 FQNEAQ. Sequencing used immunoSEQ multiplex PCR; TCRdb keeps in-frame clones, though not all of them. The repertoire includes some 30,000 clones, 80% to 85% of them detected once, and about 6% sits in the top ten. The chain employs TRBV7-8 and TRBJ2-5, with TRBD2 as a possible D gene (6 bases). The sequenced material came from ileal tissue. This TCR came from an adult with Crohn's disease. CDR3 sequence (DNA): TGTGCCAGCAGCTCCCTGGGGGGGACCCAGTACTTC. It yields the protein CASSSLGGTQYF.